A single sample gave rise to the 14 T cell receptor beta chains below, sequenced in a study of blood T cells in healthy people across ages. The second PCR ran about 7 to 12 cycles with a sample-barcoded 5' primer and J-beta primers. TCRdb itself ran the 5' RACE reads through MiXCR, one entry per CDR3 protein. The data hold 1.5 million to 2 million distinct CDR3 sequences, with 28% observed a single time. The specimen was blood. Source of these receptors: a woman in her 30s in good health.

This clonotype is a singleton in its sample. At one boundary the junction diverges from the germline segment, which might be a read error. The V call is TRBV4-2, the J call TRBJ2-2; tentative D call: TRBD1 (5 bases). Germline assignment: CDR1 LGHNA and CDR2 YNFKEQ. This CDR3 spans 15 amino acids. The CDR3 DNA reads TGTACCAGCAGCCAACCGGGCAGGGACACCGGGGAGCTGTTTTTT. Protein sequence: CTSSQPGRDTGELFF.

This clonotype turned up a few times. The rearrangement links TRBV20-1 to TRBJ1-1; weak D call: TRBD1 (6 bases). The germline V gene has CDR1 DFQATT and CDR2 SNEGSKA (reference sequence). The V gene lost 5 bases and the J gene lost 6 bases, with 22 bases spanning the gap. This CDR3 region has 15 residues. The CDR3 DNA sequence: TGCAGTGCTGGGAACCCCCGGGGGCCAACCGCTGAAGCTTTCTTT. The encoded protein is CSAGNPRGPTAEAFF.

The rearrangement joins TRBV28 to TRBJ1-5, with no clear D. The CDR3 contains 12 residues. Germline assignment: CDR1 MDHEN and CDR2 SYDVKM. V was pared by 6 bases and J by 3 bases, with 6 bases between. CDR3 region: CASRDTNQPQHF. CDR3 coding DNA: TGTGCCAGCAGAGACACCAATCAGCCCCAGCATTTT.

Ten or more counts support this clonotype. This sequence joins TRBV6-1 and TRBJ1-2; possibly TRBD1 for D (5 bases). Germline assignment: CDR1 MNHNS and CDR2 SASEGT. This CDR3 has 12 residues. The ends were cut back, 8 bases at V and 3 bases at J, with 10 bases in the middle. Here the CDR3 DNA reads TGTGCCAGCCGTGGCAGGGACTATGGCTACACCTTC. Translated, it gives CASRGRDYGYTF.

This chain connects TRBV7-6 to TRBJ1-4; D gene unclear. The CDR3 has 15 residues. V gave up 5 bases and J gave up 5 bases, with 15 bases separating them. The germline gives CDR1 SGHVS, CDR2 FNYEAQ. Here the CDR3 reads CASSPYADLNEKLFF. The CDR3 DNA reads as TGTGCCAGCAGCCCATATGCCGATCTAAATGAAAAACTGTTTTTT.

Many counts were recorded for this clonotype. The V gene is TRBV5-1, the J gene TRBJ2-1, with TRBD2 identical over 9 bases. Trimming at V came to 0 bases and at J to 11 bases, leaving 3 bases not matched to a gene. The CDR3 is 13 amino acids. Germline CDR1 SGHRS, CDR2 YFSETQ. The CDR3 nucleotides read TGCGCCAGCAGCTTGGCCCTAGCGGGGCAGCAGTTCTTC. Translating it yields CASSLALAGQQFF.

The chain carries TRBV30 and TRBJ1-1; 8 bases align to TRBD1. The germline V gene encodes CDR1 GTSNPN and CDR2 SVGIG (reference sequence). This CDR3 is built from 16 residues. J lost 10 bases, V lost 2 bases, and 18 bases had no gene match. In nucleotides, the CDR3 is TGTGCCTGGAGTCCCCCCTCGACAGGGGTACCCGGGGGAGCTTTCTTT. Translation gives CAWSPPSTGVPGGAFF.

About this clonotype itself: With a much larger clone just one base away, this may be a read error. The rearrangement links TRBV6-4 to TRBJ2-3; 9 bases fit TRBD2. Losses at the gene ends were 5 bases for V and 8 bases for J; bases not matched to a gene: 8. CDR1 and CDR2 (germline): MRHNA, SNTAGT. The CDR3 has 14 amino acids. The CDR3 DNA is TGTGCCAGCAGTCCTAGCGGGGAGGGAGCTACGCAGTATTTT. It codes for CASSPSGEGATQYF.

A note on this clonotype: Mismatch with germline at one junction end may stem from a read error. The V call is TRBV20-1, the J call TRBJ2-5; D is perhaps TRBD2 (6 bases). The germline gives CDR1 DFQATT, CDR2 SNEGSKA (reference sequence). The CDR3 has 16 residues. The DNA of the CDR3 is TGCAGTGCTGGAGAGGGCGGCGGGGTGGGGAGAGAGACCCAGTACTTC. Translating it yields CSAGEGGGVGRETQYF.

The rearrangement uses TRBV18 and TRBJ2-3; D remains ambiguous. CDR1 KGHSH and CDR2 LQKENI come from the germline V gene. V was clipped by 2 bases and J by 2 bases, with 11 bases between them. The CDR3 sequence is 15 residues long. The CDR3 region is CASSPNRANTDTQYF. DNA for the CDR3: TGTGCCAGCTCACCAAATAGGGCCAACACAGATACGCAGTATTTT.

In this sample, this clonotype turned up a few times. This chain joins TRBV12-3 or TRBV12-4 and TRBJ1-2; a weak D match, TRBD1 (5 bases). The ends were cut back, 6 bases at V and 2 bases at J, with 16 bases in the middle. The CDR3 runs 15 residues. The CDR3 DNA reads as TGTGCCAGCAGCACGGTGGGGCGGAGGAACTATGGCTACACCTTC. This encodes CASSTVGRRNYGYTF.

In this sample, this clonotype turned up a few times. J is TRBJ2-5 and V is TRBV12-3 or TRBV12-4, with D perhaps TRBD2 (6 bases). V lost 0 bases, J lost 2 bases, and 13 bases lay in between. The CDR3 extends over 16 amino acids. The CDR3 DNA sequence: TGTGCCAGCAGTTTAGCAACGGGAGTGGGTCAAGAGACCCAGTACTTC. This translates into CASSLATGVGQETQYF.

A note on this clonotype: A much larger clone differs by one base, so this may be a read error. V gene TRBV27 combines with J gene TRBJ2-2, with 15 positions matching TRBD2. The CDR3 sequence is 19 residues long. The germline V gene has CDR1 MNHEY and CDR2 SMNVEV (reference sequence). The CDR3 sequence is CASSSIRTSGRVITGEQFF. The CDR3 DNA follows: TGTGCCAGCAGTTCCATACGGACTAGCGGGAGGGTTATCACCGGGGAGCAGTTTTTT.

This clonotype was picked up a small number of times. This chain connects TRBV7-6 to TRBJ1-4; 7 bases fit TRBD1. J was trimmed by 8 bases and V by 5 bases; bases with no gene match: 8. The V gene's germline CDR1 is SGHVS and CDR2 FNYEAQ. CDR3 length: 14 residues. CDR3 protein: CASSPAQGREKLFF. The CDR3 DNA sequence: TGTGCCAGCAGCCCTGCACAGGGGCGGGAAAAACTGTTTTTT.